The clone carrying this T cell receptor beta chain was seen more than once but under ten times. The entry originates in a study of blood T cell repertoires in COVID-19. The data were produced by immunoSEQ multiplex PCR, yet TCRdb's version contains in-frame clones alone and is incomplete. This table has a few hundred thousand clones, roughly 90% appearing once. V was cut by 3 bases and J by 2 bases, with 11 bases left in between. The germline V gene has CDR1 LNHDA and CDR2 SQIVND (reference sequence). This CDR3 has 15 residues. The specimen was peripheral blood. The rearrangement joins TRBV19 to TRBJ1-5; D remains ambiguous. The receptor was derived from a woman aged 45-65 years with active or convalescent COVID-19. The CDR3 DNA reads as TGTGCCAGTAGTATGGGAGAAAGTGGCAATCAGCCCCAGCATTTT. Its protein is CASSMGESGNQPQHF.